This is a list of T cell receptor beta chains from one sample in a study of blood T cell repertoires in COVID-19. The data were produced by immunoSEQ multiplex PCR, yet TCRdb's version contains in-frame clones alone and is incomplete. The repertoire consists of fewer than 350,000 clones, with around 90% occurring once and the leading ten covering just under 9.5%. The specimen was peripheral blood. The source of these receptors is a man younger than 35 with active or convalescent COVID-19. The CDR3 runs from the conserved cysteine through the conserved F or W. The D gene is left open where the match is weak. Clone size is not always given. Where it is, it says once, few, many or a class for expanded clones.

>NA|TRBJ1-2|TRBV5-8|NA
CASILGYGLSGYTF
TGTGCCAGCATACTGGGTTACGGACTCTCTGGCTACACCTTC
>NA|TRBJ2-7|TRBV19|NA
CASRQAGAYEQYF
TGTGCCAGCCGACAGGCGGGGGCCTACGAGCAGTACTTC
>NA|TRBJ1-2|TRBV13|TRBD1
CASRESTGGNYGYTF
TGTGCCAGCAGGGAATCGACAGGGGGCAACTATGGCTACACCTTC
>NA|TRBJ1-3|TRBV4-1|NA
CASSQDGFSGNTIYF
TGCGCCAGCAGCCAAGACGGGTTCTCTGGAAACACCATATATTTT
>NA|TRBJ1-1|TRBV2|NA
CASSEMRNTEAFF
TGTGCCAGCAGTGAAATGAGGAACACTGAAGCTTTCTTT
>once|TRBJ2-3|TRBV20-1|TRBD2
CSASRSVAGVNTDTQYF
TGCAGTGCTAGTCGTTCTGTAGCGGGGGTAAACACAGATACGCAGTATTTT
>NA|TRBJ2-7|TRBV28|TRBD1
CASSLLTSQTGGKQYF
TGTGCCAGCAGTCTTCTTACTAGCCAGACAGGGGGTAAGCAGTACTTC
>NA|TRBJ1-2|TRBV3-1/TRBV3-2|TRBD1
CASSQARGRLRNYGYTF
TGTGCCAGCAGCCAGGCGAGGGGGCGATTGAGGAACTATGGCTACACCTTC
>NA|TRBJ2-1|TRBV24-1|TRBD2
CATRTRGRGTYNEQFF
TGTGCCACCAGGACTCGGGGGAGGGGTACCTACAATGAGCAGTTCTTC
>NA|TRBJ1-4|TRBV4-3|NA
CASSPDDRGNEKLFF
TGCGCCAGCAGCCCGGACGATAGGGGTAATGAAAAACTGTTTTTT
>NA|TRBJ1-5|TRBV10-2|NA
CASQRDRQMVQPQHF
TGCGCCAGCCAAAGAGACCGACAGATGGTACAGCCCCAGCATTTT
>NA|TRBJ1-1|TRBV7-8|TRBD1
CASSRKDRGIMGTEAFF
TGTGCCAGCAGCCGTAAGGACAGGGGGATAATGGGCACTGAAGCTTTCTTT